This T cell receptor (beta chain) was identified during a study of cytomegalovirus exposure and HLA in healthy donors. The donors were in the 120-subject validation cohort; that cohort was separate from the approximately 700-subject first cohort. TCRdb's copy holds only in-frame clones and misses some; the assay was immunoSEQ multiplex PCR. The table has approximately 120,000 clones, roughly 87% seen once; the top ten hold approximately 1.1%. Study-level points and caveats: The study listed approximately 160 cytomegalovirus-associated TCR beta chains.

Regarding this clone: No antigen is known for it.

Trimming removed 5 bases at V and 6 bases at J, with 14 bases between. Germline assignment: CDR1 MNHEY and CDR2 SMNVEV (reference sequence). The CDR3 sequence is 13 residues long. The receptor was derived from a woman aged 18-29 years in good health and CMV-seronegative. The sequenced material came from PBMCs. This chain uses TRBV27 with TRBJ2-7; D is perhaps TRBD1 (6 bases). The CDR3 loop is CASSPQGGGEQYF. CDR3 DNA sequence: TGTGCCAGCAGTCCCCAAGGGGGTGGCGAGCAGTACTTC.